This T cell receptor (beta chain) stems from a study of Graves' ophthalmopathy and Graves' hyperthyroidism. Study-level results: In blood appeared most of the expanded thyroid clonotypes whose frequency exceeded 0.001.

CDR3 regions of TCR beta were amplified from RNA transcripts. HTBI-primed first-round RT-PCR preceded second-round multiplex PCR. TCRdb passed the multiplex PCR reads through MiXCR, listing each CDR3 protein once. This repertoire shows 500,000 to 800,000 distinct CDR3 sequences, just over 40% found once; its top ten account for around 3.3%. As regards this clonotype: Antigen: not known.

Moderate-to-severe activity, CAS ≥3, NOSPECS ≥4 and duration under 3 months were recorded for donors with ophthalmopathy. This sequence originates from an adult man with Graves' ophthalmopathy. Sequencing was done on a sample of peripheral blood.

The CDR3 sequence is CASSLEAAGGPRGELFF. Here the CDR3 DNA reads TGTGCCAGCAGCTTAGAGGCGGCGGGAGGCCCCCGAGGGGAGCTGTTTTTT. The chain joins TRBV9 to TRBJ2-2; 8 positions agree with TRBD2. CDR1 is SGDLS and CDR2 is YYNGEE in the germline V gene. V trimming: 4 bases; J trimming: 8 bases; junction bases outside the gene matches: 16. This CDR3 has 17 residues.